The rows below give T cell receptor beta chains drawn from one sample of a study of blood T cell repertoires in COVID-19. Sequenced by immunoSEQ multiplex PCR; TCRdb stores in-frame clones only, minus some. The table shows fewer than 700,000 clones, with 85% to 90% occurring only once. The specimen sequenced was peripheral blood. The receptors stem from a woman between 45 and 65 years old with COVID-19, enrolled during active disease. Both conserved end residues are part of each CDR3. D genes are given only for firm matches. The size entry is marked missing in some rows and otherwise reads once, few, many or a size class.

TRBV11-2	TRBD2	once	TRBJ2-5	CASSLGEGGWHAETQYF	TGTGCCAGCAGCTTAGGGGAGGGAGGTTGGCATGCAGAGACCCAGTACTTC
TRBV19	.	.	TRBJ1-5	CASSINEERYQPQHF	TGTGCCAGTAGTATAAATGAGGAGAGATATCAGCCCCAGCATTTT
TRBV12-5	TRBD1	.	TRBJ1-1	CASRTGGTEAFF	TGTGCTAGCCGAACAGGGGGCACTGAAGCTTTCTTT
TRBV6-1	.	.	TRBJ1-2	CASSERVSNYGYTF	TGTGCCAGCAGTGAACGGGTTTCTAACTATGGCTACACCTTC
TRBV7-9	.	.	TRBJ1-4	CASSREGTRNEKLFF	TGTGCCAGCAGCCGGGAGGGGACACGGAATGAAAAACTGTTTTTT
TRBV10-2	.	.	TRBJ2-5	CASSGGGVRRETQYF	TGCGCCAGCAGCGGCGGGGGCGTGCGTAGGGAGACCCAGTACTTC
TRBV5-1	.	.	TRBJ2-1	CASRPDLARNEQFF	TGCGCCAGCAGACCCGATTTGGCTCGCAATGAGCAGTTCTTC
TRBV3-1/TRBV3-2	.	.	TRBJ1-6	CASSQGSGSYNSPLHF	TGTGCCAGCAGCCAAGGGTCCGGGTCCTATAATTCACCCCTCCACTTT
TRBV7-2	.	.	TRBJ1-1	CASSLVRETEAFF	TGTGCCAGCAGCTTAGTGAGGGAAACCGAAGCTTTCTTT
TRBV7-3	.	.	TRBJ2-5	CASSLVAGLETQYF	TGTGCCAGCAGCTTAGTGGCAGGGTTGGAGACCCAGTACTTC
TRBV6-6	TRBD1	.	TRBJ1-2	CASSRDRGNFYGYTF	TGTGCCAGCAGTCGGGACAGGGGGAACTTCTATGGCTACACCTTC
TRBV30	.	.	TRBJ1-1	CAWMAGGEAFF	TGTGCCTGGATGGCCGGGGGTGAAGCTTTCTTT
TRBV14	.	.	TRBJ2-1	CASSQVGFLNGLYNEQFF	TGTGCCAGCAGCCAAGTAGGCTTCCTTAATGGGCTCTACAATGAGCAGTTCTTC
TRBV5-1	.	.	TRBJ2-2	CASSLPSTGELFF	TGCGCCAGCAGCCTCCCGAGCACCGGGGAGCTGTTTTTT
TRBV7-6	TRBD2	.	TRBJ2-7	CASSTGSGGKDEQYF	TGTGCCAGCAGCACTGGTAGCGGGGGGAAGGACGAGCAGTACTTC
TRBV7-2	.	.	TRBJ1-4	CASSLVIRGEKLFF	TGTGCCAGCAGCTTAGTGATAAGGGGTGAAAAACTGTTTTTT
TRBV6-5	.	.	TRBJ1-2	CASSFPGIPYGYTF	TGTGCCAGCAGTTTTCCGGGTATTCCCTATGGCTACACCTTC
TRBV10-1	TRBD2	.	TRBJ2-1	CASSESIGLAGGNEQFF	TGCGCCAGCAGTGAGTCGATTGGACTAGCGGGGGGGAATGAGCAGTTCTTC
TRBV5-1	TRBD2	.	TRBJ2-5	CASSLAGLTETQYF	TGCGCCAGCAGCCTAGCGGGGTTAACAGAGACCCAGTACTTC
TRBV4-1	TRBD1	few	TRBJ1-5	CASSLTRWTGAYSNQPQHF	TGCGCCAGCAGCCTCACCCGATGGACAGGGGCCTATAGCAATCAGCCCCAGCATTTT
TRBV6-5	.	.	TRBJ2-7	CASSYSREAGEQYF	TGTGCCAGCAGTTACTCGAGGGAGGCGGGGGAGCAGTACTTC
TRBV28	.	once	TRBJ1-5	CASSPWQHSRGGNQPQHF	TGTGCCAGCAGTCCCTGGCAGCACTCCAGGGGTGGGAATCAGCCCCAGCATTTT